The TCR beta chain described here comes from a study of blood T cell repertoires in COVID-19 (TCRdb year 2020). Broadly, across the study: Samples covering the acute and convalescent phases of COVID-19 were provided by collaborators in the United States, Italy and Spain. The material from the prospective study consisted of cDNA or gDNA derived from T cells, B-cell-depleted T cells, or PBMCs. The dataset comprised deeply sampled blood TCRbeta repertoires from subjects exposed to, actively infected with, or recovered from COVID-19. The repertoires were made available in a free public database intended to serve as a resource for research on the immune response to SARS-CoV-2. The samples were drawn from the first 160 participants of the ongoing ImmuneRACE study and from about 1,200 subjects provided by 6 global collaborators. A de-identified subject ID, COVID-19 status, age in years and sex were almost always included in the sample metadata. Where available, HLA class I and class II types were taken from metadata supplied by the sample provider and were not determined by assay-based typing.

TCRbeta CDR3 regions were amplified from genomic DNA by means of the immunoSEQ Assay, a bias-controlled multiplex PCR. As for the original processing: The number of nucleated cells in each sample was estimated by amplification of reference gene primers within the assay. Sequence reads were collapsed and filtered to measure the absolute abundance of every unique TCRbeta CDR3 rearrangement. For each sample, productive Simpson clonality was calculated as the square root of Simpson's diversity index over productive rearrangements. As stored in TCRdb, this immuneACCESS dataset retains in-frame rearrangements with V and J assigned. A fraction of the clones does not appear; measured against another copy, unresolved V genes explain less than half of the discrepancy, and the remainder lacks a known reason. V and J calls and clone size are given by that table; D and trimming were obtained from the DNA. The sample yields approximately 100,000 clones; roughly 87% were counted once. The top ten clones comprise more than 5.5% of the sample.

Via the germline V gene (reference sequence), CDR1 is SEHNR and CDR2 FQNEAQ. Inclusive of the bounding cysteine and phenylalanine, the CDR3 is 15 residues long. Only the CDR3 region is kept as DNA, spanning 45 bases read in frame from base 1. V is pared back by 1 base and J by 6 bases, with 12 bases lying between the germline termini. On the study overall, not on this receptor specifically: The quantity of clinical and demographic metadata differed by source and by participant and was supplied without curation.

The collaborating institutions used their own protocols to collect whole blood in K2EDTA tubes. For TCRbeta analysis, collaborators shipped samples as frozen whole blood, isolated PBMCs, or DNA extracted from either of those sample types. Note on this clone: It has no known antigen specificity. No quality values exist for individual bases; no much larger clone is one base distant.

Sequencing was performed on peripheral blood. The rearranged segments are TRBV7-9 and TRBJ2-2, with the D gene too uncertain to name. This receptor was obtained from a human donor in a cohort sampled during active COVID-19. Here the CDR3 is given as CASSLGLPVAGELFF. At the DNA level, the sequence is TGTGCCAGCAGCTTAGGACTTCCCGTTGCCGGGGAGCTGTTTTTT.